This TCR beta chain was documented in a study of T cell repertoires in cytomegalovirus infection. Study-wide background: Newly reported HLA-C-restricted and thoroughly characterized HLA-B-restricted CMV epitopes were employed. Both CMV infection and a matching HLA type were indicated by public TCR beta signatures.

Each CDR3 protein gets one entry after TCRdb re-called the reads with MiXCR. The sample has about 920,000 distinct CDR3 sequences, around 31% seen once. Broader study findings: Pooled public TCR beta family frequency picked out CMV carriers with the relevant HLA. HLA-C-restricted CMV clonotypes gave the most frequent clonotype in two of eight donors.

Germline CDR1 SGHVS, CDR2 FQNEAQ. This CDR3 is 12 amino acids long. Trimming removed 5 bases at V and 2 bases at J, with 6 bases between. Note on this clonotype: Its antigen remains unidentified.

The rearrangement uses TRBV7-8 and TRBJ1-2; D remains ambiguous. The clonotype comes from a human donor in good health (CMV status not recorded). Some clones in this sample may be carry-over from other donors' samples. The sequencing used cultured CD8+ T cells from PBMCs, collected from culture after CMV antigen stimulation. The CDR3 bases are TGTGCCAGCAGCAAAGAGAACTATGGCTACACCTTC. Residues: CASSKENYGYTF.